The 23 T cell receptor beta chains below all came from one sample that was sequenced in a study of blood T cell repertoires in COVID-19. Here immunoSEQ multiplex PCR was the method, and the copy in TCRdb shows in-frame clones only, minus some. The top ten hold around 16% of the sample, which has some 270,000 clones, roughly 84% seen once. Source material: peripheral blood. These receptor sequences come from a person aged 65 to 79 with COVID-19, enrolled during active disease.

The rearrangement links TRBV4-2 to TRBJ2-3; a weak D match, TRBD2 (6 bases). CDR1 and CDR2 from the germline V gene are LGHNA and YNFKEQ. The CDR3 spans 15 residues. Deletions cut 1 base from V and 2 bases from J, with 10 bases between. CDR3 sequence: CASSQVRGPTDTQYF. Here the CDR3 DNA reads TGTGCCAGCAGCCAAGTGCGGGGACCCACAGATACGCAGTATTTT.

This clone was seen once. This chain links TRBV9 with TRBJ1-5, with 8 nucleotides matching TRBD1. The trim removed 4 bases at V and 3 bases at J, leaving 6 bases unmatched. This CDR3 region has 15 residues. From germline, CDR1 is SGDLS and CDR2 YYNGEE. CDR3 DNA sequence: TGTGCCAGCAGCAACGGACAGGGTCTCAATCAGCCCCAGCATTTT. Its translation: CASSNGQGLNQPQHF.

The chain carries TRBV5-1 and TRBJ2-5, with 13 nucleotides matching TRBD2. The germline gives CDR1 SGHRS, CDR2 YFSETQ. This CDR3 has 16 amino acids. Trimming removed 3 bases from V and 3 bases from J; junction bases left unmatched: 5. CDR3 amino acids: CASSSLLAGGEETQYF. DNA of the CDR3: TGCGCCAGCAGCTCCCTACTAGCGGGGGGGGAAGAGACCCAGTACTTC.

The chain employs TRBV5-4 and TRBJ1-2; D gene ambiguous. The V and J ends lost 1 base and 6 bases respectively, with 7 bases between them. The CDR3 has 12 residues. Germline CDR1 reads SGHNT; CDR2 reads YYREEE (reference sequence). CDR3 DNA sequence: TGTGCCAGCAGCTTGACAGAGAATGGCTACACCTTC. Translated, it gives CASSLTENGYTF. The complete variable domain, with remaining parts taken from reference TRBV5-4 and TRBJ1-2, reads ETGVTQSPTHLIKTRGQQVTLRCSSQSGHNTVSWYQQALGQGPQFIFQYYREEENGRGNFPPRFSGLQFPNYSSELNVNALELDDSALYLCASSLTENGYTFGSGTRLTVV.

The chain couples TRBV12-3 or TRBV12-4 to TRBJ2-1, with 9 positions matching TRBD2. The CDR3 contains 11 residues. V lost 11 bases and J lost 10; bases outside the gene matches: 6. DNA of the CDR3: TGTGCCGATAGCGGGAGTGGGGAGCAGTTCTTC. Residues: CADSGSGEQFF.

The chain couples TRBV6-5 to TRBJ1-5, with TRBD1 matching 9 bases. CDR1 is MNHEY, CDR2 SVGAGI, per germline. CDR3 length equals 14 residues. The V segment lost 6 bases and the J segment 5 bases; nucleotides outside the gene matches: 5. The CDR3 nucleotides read TGTGCCAGCAGGGACAGGGGATCCGATCAGCCCCAGCATTTT. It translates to CASRDRGSDQPQHF.

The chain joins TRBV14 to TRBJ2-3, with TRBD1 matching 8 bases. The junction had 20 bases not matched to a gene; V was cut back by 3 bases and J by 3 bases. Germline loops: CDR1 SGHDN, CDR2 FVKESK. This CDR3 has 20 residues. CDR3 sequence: CASSHPRRQGYRVGTDTQYF. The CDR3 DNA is TGTGCCAGCAGCCACCCCCGTCGACAGGGGTATAGGGTAGGGACAGATACGCAGTATTTT.

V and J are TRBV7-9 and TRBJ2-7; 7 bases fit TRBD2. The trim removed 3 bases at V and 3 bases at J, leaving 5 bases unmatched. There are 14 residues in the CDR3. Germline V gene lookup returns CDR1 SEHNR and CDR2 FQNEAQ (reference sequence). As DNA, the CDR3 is TGTGCCAGCAGCTTCGGGACTAAAAACTACGAGCAGTACTTC. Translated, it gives CASSFGTKNYEQYF.

DNA of the CDR3: TGTGCCAGCAGCTTAGCGAGTCAGGGCTCCGGGGAGCTGTTTTTT. It yields the protein CASSLASQGSGELFF. The rearrangement joins TRBV7-9 to TRBJ2-2; a weak D match, TRBD1 (5 bases). In germline, CDR1 is SEHNR, CDR2 FQNEAQ (reference sequence). The CDR3 contains 15 residues. V was clipped by 0 bases and J by 6 bases, with 11 bases between them.

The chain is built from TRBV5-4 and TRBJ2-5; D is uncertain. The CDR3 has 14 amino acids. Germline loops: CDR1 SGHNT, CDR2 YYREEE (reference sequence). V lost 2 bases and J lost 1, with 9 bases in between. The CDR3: CASSLGQVQETQYF. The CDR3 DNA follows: TGTGCCAGCAGCTTAGGCCAGGTCCAAGAGACCCAGTACTTC.

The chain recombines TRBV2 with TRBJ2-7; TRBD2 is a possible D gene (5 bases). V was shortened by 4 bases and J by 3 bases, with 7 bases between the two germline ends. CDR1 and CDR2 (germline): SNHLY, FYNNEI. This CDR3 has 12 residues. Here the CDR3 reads CASSGESYEQYF. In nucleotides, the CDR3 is TGTGCCAGCAGTGGGGAGAGCTACGAGCAGTACTTC.

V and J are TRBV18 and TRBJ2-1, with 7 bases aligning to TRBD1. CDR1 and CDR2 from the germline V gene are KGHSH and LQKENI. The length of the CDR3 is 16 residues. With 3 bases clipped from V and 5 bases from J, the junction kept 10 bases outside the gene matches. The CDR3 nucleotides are TGTGCCAGCTCACCCCTGTCGGGACAGTTGGACAATGAGCAGTTCTTC. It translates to CASSPLSGQLDNEQFF.

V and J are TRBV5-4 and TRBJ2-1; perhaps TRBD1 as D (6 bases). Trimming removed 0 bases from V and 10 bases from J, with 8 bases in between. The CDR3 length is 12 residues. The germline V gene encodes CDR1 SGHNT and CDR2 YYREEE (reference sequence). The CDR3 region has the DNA TGTGCCAGCAGCTTGGGGGGGCCGGAGCAGTTCTTC. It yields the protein CASSLGGPEQFF.

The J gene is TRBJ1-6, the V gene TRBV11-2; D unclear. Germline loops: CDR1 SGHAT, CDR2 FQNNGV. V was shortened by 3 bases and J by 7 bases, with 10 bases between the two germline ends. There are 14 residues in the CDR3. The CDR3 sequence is CASSFGVGNSPLHF. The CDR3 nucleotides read TGTGCCAGCAGCTTCGGGGTCGGGAATTCACCCCTCCACTTT.

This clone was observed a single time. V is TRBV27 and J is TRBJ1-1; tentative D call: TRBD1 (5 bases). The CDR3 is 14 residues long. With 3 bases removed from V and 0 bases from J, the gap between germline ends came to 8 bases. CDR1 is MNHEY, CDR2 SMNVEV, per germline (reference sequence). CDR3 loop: CASSLRGMNTEAFF. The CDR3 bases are TGTGCCAGCAGTTTGCGGGGGATGAACACTGAAGCTTTCTTT.

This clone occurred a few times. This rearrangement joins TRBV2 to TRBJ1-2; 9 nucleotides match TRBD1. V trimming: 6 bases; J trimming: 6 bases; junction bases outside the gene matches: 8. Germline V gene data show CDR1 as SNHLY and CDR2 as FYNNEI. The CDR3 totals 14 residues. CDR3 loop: CASRGIQGANGYTF. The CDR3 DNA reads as TGTGCCAGCAGAGGAATACAGGGGGCGAATGGCTACACCTTC.

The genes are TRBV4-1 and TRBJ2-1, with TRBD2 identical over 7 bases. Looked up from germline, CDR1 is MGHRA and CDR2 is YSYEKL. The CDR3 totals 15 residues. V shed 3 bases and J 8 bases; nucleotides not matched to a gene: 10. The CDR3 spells CASSQLAAVRDEQFF. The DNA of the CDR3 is TGCGCCAGCAGCCAGCTAGCGGCAGTGAGGGATGAGCAGTTCTTC.

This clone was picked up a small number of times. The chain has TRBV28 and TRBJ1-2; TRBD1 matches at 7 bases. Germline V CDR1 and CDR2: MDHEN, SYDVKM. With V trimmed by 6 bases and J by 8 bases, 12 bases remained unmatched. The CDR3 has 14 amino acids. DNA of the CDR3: TGTGCCAGCAGGAGGACAGGTACCTATGACGGCTACACCTTC. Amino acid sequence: CASRRTGTYDGYTF.

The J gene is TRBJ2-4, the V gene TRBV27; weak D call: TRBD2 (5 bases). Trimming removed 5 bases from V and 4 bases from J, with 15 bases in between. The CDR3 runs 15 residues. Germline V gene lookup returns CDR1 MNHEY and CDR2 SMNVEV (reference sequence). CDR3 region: CASSTRGSAKNIQYF. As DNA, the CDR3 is TGTGCCAGCAGTACCCGTGGTAGCGCGAAAAACATTCAGTACTTC.

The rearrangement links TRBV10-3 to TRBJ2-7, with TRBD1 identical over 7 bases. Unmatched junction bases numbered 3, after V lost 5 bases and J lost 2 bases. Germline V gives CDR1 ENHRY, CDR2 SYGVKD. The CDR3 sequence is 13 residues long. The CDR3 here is CAISRDSTYEQYF. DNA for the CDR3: TGTGCCATCAGTAGGGACAGTACCTACGAGCAGTACTTC.

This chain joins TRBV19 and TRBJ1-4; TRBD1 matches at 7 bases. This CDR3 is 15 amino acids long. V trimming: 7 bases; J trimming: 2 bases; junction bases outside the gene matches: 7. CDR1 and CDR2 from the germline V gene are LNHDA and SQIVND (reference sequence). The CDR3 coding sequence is TGTGCCAGTACGTCCAGGGGGGAGACTAATGAAAAACTGTTTTTT. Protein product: CASTSRGETNEKLFF.

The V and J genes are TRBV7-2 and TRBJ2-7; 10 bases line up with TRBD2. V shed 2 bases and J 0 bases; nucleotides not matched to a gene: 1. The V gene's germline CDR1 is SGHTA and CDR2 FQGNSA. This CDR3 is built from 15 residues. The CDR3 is CASSLSSGGSYEQYF. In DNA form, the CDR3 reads TGTGCCAGCAGCTTATCTAGCGGGGGCTCCTACGAGCAGTACTTC.

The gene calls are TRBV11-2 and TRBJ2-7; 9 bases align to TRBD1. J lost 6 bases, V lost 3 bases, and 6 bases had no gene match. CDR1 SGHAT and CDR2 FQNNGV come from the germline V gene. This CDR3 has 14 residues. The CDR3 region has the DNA TGTGCCAGCAGCTTCGACAGGGGGTCATCCGAGCAGTACTTC. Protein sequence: CASSFDRGSSEQYF.